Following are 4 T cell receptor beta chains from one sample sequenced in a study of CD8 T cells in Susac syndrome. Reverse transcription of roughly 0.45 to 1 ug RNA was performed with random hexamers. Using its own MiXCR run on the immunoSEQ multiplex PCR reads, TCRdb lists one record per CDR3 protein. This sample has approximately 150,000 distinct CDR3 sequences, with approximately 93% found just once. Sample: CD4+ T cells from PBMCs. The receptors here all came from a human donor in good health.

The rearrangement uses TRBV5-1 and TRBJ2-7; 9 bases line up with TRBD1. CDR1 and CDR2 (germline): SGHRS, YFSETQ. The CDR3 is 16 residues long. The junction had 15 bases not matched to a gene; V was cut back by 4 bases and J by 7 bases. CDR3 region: CASSPRLRTGAGEQYF. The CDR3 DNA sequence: TGCGCCAGCAGCCCCCGACTCCGGACAGGGGCAGGGGAGCAGTACTTC.

CDR3 region: CASTSWGTTYEQYF. The CDR3 DNA sequence: TGTGCCAGCACCTCATGGGGGACCACCTACGAGCAGTACTTC. The chain combines TRBV28 with TRBJ2-7, with D perhaps assigned TRBD1 or TRBD2 (5 bases each). The length of the CDR3 is 14 residues. CDR1 is MDHEN and CDR2 is SYDVKM in the germline V gene. V lost 7 bases and J 2 bases, leaving 15 bases between the germline ends.

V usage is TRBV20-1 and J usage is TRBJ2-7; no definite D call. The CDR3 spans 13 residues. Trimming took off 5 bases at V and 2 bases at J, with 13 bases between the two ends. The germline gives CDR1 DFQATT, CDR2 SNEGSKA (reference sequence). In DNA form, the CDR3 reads TGCAGTGCTCCCCGGCAGGCTACCTACGAGCAGTACTTC. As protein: CSAPRQATYEQYF.

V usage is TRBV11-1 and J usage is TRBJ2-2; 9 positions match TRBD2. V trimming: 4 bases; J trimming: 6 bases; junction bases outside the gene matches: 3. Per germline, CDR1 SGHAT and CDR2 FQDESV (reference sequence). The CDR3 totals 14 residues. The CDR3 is CASSSGLAPGELFF. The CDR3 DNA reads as TGTGCCAGCAGCTCCGGACTAGCGCCCGGGGAGCTGTTTTTT.